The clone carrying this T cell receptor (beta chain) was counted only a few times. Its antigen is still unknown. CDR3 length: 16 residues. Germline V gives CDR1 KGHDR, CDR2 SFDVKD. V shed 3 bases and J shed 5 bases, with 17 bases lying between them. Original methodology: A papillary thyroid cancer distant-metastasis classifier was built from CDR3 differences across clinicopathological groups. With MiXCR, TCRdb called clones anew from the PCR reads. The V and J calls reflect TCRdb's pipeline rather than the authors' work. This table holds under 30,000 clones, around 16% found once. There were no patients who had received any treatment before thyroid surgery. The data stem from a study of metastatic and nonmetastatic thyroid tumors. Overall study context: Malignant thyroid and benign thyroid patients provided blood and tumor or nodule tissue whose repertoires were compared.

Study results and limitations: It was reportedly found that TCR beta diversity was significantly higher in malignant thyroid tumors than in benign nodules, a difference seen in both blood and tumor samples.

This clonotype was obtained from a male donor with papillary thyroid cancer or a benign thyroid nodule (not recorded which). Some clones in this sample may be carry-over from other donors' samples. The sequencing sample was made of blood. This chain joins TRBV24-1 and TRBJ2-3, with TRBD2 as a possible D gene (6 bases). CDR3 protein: CATSDRLVGAVDTQYF. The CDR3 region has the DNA TGTGCCACCAGTGATCGACTAGTGGGAGCTGTAGATACGCAGTATTTT.